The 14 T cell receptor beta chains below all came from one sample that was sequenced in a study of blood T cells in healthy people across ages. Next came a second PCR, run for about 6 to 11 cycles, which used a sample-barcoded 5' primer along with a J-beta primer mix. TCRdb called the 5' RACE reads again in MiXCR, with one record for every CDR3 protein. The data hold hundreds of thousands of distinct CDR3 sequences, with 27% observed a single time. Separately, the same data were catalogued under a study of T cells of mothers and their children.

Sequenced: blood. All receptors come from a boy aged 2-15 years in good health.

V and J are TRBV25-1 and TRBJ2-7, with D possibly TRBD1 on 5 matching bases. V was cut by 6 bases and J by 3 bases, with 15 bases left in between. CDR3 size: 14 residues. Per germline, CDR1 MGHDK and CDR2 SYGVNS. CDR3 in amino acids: CASRPDRHGYEQYF. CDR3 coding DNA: TGTGCCAGCAGACCCGACAGACATGGCTACGAGCAGTACTTC.

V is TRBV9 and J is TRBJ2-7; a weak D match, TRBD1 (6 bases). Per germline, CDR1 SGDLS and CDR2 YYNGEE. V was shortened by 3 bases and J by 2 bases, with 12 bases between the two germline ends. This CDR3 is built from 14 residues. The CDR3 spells CASSARTVPYEQYF. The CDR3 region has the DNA TGTGCCAGCAGCGCCCGGACAGTACCCTACGAGCAGTACTTC. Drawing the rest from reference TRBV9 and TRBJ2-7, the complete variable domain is DSGVTQTPKHLITATGQRVTLRCSPRSGDLSVYWYQQSLDQGLQFLIQYYNGEERAKGNILERFSAQQFPDLHSELNLSSLELGDSALYFCASSARTVPYEQYFGPGTRLTVT.

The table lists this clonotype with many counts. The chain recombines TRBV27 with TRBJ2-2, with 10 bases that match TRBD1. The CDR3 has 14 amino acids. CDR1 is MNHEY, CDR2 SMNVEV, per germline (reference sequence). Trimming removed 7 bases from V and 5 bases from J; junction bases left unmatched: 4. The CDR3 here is CASISGQGTGELFF. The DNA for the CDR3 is TGTGCCAGCATATCGGGACAGGGGACCGGGGAGCTGTTTTTT.

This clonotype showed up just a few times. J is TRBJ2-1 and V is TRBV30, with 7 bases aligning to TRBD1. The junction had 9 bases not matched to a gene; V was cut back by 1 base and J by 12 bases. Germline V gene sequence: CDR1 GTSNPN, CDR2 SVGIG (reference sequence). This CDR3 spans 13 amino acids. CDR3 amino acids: CAWSAEGGVVQFF. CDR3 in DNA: TGTGCCTGGAGTGCAGAAGGGGGCGTTGTGCAGTTCTTC.

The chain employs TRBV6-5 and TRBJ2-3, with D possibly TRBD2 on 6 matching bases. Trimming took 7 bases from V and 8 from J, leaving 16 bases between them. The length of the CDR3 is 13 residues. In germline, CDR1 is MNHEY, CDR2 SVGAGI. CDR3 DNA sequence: TGTGCCAGCAAGGGAGGTCCCCCGGGTACGCAGTATTTT. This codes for CASKGGPPGTQYF.

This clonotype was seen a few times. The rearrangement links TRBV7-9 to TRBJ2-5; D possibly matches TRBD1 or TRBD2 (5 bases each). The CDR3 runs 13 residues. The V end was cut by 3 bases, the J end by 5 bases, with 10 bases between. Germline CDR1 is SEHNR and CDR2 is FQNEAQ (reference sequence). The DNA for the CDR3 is TGTGCCAGCAGCTTTAACTGGGACGAGACCCAGTACTTC. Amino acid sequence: CASSFNWDETQYF.

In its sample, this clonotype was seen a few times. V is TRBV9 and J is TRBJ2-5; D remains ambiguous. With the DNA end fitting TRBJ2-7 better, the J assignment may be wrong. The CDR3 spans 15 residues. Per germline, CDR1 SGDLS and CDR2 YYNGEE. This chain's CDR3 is CASSLDSNAAYEQYF. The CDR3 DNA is TGTGCCAGCAGCCTAGACTCGAACGCCGCCTACGAGCAGTACTTC.

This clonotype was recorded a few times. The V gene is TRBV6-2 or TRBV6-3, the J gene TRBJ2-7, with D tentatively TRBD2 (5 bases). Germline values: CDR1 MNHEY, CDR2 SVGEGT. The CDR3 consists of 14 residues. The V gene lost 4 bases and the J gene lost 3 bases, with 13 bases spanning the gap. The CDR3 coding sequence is TGTGCCAGCAGTTTATGGGAAGGGAGCTACGAGCAGTACTTC. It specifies CASSLWEGSYEQYF.

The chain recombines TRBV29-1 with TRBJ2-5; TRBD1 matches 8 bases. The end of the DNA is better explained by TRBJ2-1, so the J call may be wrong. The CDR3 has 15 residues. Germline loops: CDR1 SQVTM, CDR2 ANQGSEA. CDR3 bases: TGCAGCGTGCGGAAGCGGACAGGGAGCGTCAATGAGCAGTTCTTC. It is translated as CSVRKRTGSVNEQFF.

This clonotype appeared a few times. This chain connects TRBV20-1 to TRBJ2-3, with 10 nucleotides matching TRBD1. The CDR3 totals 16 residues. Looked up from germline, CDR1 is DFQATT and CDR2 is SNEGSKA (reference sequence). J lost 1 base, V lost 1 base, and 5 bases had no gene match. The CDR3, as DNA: TGCAGTGCTAGAGCGGGCGGGACAGGGGGCACAGATACGCAGTATTTT. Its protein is CSARAGGTGGTDTQYF.

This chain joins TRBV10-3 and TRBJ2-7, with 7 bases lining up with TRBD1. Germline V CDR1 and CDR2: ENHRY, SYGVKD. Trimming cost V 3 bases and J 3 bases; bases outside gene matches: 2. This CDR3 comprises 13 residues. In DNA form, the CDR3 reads TGTGCCATCAGTGATGACAGGGACTACGAGCAGTACTTC. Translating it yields CAISDDRDYEQYF.

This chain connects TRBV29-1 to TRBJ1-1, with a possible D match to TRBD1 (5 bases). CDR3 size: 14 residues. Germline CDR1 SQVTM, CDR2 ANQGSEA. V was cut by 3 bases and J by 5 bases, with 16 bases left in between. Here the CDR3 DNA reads TGCAGCGTTGAGGCGCGGGGGTATGGGACTGAAGCTTTCTTT. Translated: CSVEARGYGTEAFF.

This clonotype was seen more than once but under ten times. The CDR3: CASSLTGTPQETQYF. DNA of the CDR3: TGTGCCAGCAGCTTGACAGGGACCCCCCAGGAGACCCAGTACTTC. The rearrangement uses TRBV7-9 and TRBJ2-5, with 7 bases that match TRBD1. CDR1 SEHNR and CDR2 FQNEAQ come from the germline V gene (reference sequence). CDR3 length: 15 amino acids. Unmatched junction bases numbered 9, after V lost 3 bases and J lost 5 bases.

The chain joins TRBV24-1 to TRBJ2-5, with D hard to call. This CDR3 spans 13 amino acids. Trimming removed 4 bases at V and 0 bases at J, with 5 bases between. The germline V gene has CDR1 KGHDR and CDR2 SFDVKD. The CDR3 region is CATSEGNQETQYF. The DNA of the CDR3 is TGTGCCACCAGTGAAGGGAACCAAGAGACCCAGTACTTC.